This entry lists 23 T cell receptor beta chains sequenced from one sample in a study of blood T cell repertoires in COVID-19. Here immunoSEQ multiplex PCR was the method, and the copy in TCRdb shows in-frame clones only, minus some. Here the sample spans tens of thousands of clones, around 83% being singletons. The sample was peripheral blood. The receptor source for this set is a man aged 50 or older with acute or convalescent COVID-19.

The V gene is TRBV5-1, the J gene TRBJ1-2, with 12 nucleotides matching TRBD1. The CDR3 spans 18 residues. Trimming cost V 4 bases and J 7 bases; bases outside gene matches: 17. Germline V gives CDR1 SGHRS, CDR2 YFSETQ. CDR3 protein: CASSPEGQGASRLGGYTF. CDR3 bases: TGCGCCAGCAGCCCCGAGGGACAGGGGGCGTCGCGGCTGGGTGGCTACACCTTC.

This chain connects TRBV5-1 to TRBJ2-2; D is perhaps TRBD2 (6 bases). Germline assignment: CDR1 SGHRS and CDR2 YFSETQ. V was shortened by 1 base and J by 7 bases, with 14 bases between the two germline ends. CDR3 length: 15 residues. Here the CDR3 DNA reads TGCGCCAGCAGCTTGTTTTCGGGAGCTAACGGGGAGCTGTTTTTT. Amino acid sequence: CASSLFSGANGELFF.

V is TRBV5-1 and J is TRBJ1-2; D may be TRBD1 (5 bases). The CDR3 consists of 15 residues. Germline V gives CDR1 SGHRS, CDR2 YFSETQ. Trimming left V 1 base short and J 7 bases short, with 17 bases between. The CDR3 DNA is TGCGCCAGCAGCTTGATTGCGTTTGGGGCGCTTGGCTACACCTTC. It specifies CASSLIAFGALGYTF. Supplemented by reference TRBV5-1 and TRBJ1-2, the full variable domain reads KAGVTQTPRYLIKTRGQQVTLSCSPISGHRSVSWYQQTPGQGLQFLFEYFSETQRNKGNFPGRFSGRQFSNSRSEMNVSTLELGDSALYLCASSLIAFGALGYTFGSGTRLTVV.

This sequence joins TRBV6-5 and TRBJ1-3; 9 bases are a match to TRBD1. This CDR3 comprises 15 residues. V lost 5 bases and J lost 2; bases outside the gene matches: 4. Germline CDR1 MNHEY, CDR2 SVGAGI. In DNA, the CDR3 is TGTGCCAGCAGTCGGGACAGGGATCCTGGAAACACCATATATTTT. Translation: CASSRDRDPGNTIYF.

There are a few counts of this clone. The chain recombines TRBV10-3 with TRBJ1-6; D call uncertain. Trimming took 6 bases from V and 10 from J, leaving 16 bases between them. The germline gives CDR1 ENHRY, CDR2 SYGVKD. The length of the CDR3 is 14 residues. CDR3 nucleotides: TGTGCCATCAGCCCCGACACGGCAGGCTCACCCCTCCACTTT. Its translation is CAISPDTAGSPLHF.

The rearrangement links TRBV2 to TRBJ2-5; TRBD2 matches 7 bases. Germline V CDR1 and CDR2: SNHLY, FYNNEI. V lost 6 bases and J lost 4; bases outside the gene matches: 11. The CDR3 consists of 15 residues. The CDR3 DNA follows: TGTGCCAGCAGCAGTAGAAGCGGGGATGGAGAGACCCAGTACTTC. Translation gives CASSSRSGDGETQYF. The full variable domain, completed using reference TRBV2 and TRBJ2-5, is EPEVTQTPSHQVTQMGQEVILRCVPISNHLYFYWYRQILGQKVEFLVSFYNNEISEKSEIFDDQFSVERPDGSNFTLKIRSTKLEDSAMYFCASSSRSGDGETQYFGPGTRLLVL.

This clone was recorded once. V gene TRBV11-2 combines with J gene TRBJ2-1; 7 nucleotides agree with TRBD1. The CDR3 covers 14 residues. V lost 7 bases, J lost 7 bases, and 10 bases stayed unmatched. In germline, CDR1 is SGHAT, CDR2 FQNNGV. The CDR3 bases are TGTGCCAGCACCAAAACAGGGGATGTTAATGAGCAGTTCTTC. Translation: CASTKTGDVNEQFF.

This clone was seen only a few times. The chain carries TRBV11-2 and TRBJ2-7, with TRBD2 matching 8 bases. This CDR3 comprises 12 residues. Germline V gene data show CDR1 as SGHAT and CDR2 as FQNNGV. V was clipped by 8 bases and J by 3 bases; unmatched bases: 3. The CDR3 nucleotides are TGTGCCAGCGGGACTAGGTACTACGAGCAGTACTTC. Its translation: CASGTRYYEQYF.

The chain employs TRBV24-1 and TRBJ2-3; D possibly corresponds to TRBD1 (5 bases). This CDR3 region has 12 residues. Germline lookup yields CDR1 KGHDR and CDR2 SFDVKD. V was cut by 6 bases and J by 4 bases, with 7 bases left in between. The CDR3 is CATSKGADTQYF. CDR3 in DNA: TGTGCCACCAGTAAAGGGGCAGATACGCAGTATTTT.

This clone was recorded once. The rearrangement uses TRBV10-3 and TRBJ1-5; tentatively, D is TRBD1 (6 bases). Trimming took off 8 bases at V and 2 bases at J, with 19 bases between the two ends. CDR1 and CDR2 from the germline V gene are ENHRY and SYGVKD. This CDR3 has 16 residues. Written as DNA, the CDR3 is TGTGCCATCCCGAGGGGGGGGTTGGGTGGCAATCAGCCCCAGCATTTT. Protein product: CAIPRGGLGGNQPQHF.

CDR3: CASSSLDRGSYNEQFF. The CDR3 bases are TGTGCCAGCAGTTCCCTGGACAGGGGCTCCTACAATGAGCAGTTCTTC. V is TRBV28 and J is TRBJ2-1; 9 bases agree with TRBD1. The germline V gene encodes CDR1 MDHEN and CDR2 SYDVKM. This CDR3 region has 16 residues. With V trimmed by 4 bases and J by 0 bases, 4 bases remained unmatched.

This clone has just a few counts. Here the CDR3 DNA reads TGTGCCAGCAGAACCGGGGGGCCAGGCGAGCAGTACTTC. Translation gives CASRTGGPGEQYF. The V gene is TRBV28, the J gene TRBJ2-7, with a weak D call TRBD2 (7 bases). This CDR3 spans 13 amino acids. Deletions cut 6 bases from V and 6 bases from J, with 15 bases between. Looked up from germline, CDR1 is MDHEN and CDR2 is SYDVKM.

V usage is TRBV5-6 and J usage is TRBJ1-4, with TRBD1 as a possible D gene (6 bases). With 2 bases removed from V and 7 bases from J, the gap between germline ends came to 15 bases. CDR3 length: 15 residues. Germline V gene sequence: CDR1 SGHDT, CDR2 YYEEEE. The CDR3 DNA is TGTGCCAGCAGCTTTCCTACAGGGTTCGGTGAAAAACTGTTTTTT. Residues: CASSFPTGFGEKLFF.

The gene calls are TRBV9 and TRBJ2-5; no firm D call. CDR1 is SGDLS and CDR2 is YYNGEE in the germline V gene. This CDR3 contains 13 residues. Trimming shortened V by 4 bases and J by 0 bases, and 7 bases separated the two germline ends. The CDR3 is CASSLSYQETQYF. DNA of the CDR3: TGTGCCAGCAGCCTCAGTTACCAAGAGACCCAGTACTTC.

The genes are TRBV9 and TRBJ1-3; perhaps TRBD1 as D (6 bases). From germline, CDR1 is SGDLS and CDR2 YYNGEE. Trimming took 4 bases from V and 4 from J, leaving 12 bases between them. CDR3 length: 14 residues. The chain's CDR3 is CASSTHRAGNTIYF. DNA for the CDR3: TGTGCCAGCAGCACTCACAGGGCCGGAAACACCATATATTTT.

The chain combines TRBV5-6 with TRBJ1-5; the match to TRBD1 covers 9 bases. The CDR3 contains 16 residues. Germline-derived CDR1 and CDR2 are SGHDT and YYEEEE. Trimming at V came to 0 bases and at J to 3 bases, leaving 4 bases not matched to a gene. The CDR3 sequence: CASSLGTGEPNQPQHF. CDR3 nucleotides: TGTGCCAGCAGCTTGGGGACAGGGGAGCCCAATCAGCCCCAGCATTTT.

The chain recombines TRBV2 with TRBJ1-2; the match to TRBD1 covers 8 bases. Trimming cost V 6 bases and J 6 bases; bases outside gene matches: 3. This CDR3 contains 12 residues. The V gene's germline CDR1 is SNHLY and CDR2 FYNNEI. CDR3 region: CASRARGHGYTF. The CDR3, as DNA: TGTGCCAGCAGAGCCAGGGGGCATGGCTACACCTTC.

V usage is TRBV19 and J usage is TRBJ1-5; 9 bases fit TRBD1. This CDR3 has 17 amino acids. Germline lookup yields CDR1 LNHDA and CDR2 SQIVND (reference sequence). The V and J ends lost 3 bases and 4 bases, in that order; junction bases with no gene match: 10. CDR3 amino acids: CASSMPAGTGINQPQHF. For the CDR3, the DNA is TGTGCCAGTAGTATGCCCGCCGGGACAGGGATTAATCAGCCCCAGCATTTT.

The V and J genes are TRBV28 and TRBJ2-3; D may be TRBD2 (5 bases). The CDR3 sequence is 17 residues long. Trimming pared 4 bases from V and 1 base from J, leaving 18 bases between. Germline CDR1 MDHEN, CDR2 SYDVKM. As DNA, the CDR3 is TGTGCCAGCAGTTCCCCTGGGATGGGGAGCCGCACAGATACGCAGTATTTT. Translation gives CASSSPGMGSRTDTQYF.

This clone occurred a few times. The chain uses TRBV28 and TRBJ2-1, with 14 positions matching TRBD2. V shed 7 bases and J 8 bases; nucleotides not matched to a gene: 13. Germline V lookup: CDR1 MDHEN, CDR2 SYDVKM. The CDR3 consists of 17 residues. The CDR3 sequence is CASIGTSGSAQSYEQFF. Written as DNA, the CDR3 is TGTGCCAGCATCGGGACTAGCGGGAGTGCACAGTCTTATGAGCAGTTCTTC.

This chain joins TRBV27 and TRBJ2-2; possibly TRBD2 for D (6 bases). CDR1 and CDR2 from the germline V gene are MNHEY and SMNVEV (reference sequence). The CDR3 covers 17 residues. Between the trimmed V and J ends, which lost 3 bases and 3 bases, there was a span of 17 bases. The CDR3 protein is CASSFGQGGSDTGELFF. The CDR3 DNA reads TGTGCCAGCAGTTTCGGACAAGGAGGGTCGGACACCGGGGAGCTGTTTTTT.

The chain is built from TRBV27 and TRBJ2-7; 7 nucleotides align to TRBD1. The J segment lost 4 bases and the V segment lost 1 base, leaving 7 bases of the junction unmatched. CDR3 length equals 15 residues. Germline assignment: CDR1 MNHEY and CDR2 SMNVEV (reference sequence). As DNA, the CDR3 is TGTGCCAGCAGTTTATTACAGGGGTTCTTTTACGAGCAGTACTTC. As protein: CASSLLQGFFYEQYF.

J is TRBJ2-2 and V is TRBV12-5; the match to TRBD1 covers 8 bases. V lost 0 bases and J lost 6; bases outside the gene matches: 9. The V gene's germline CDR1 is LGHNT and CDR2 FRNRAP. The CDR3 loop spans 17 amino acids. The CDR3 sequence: CASGLVMGRGQAGELFF. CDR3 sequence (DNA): TGTGCTAGTGGTTTGGTAATGGGCAGGGGGCAGGCCGGGGAGCTGTTTTTT.